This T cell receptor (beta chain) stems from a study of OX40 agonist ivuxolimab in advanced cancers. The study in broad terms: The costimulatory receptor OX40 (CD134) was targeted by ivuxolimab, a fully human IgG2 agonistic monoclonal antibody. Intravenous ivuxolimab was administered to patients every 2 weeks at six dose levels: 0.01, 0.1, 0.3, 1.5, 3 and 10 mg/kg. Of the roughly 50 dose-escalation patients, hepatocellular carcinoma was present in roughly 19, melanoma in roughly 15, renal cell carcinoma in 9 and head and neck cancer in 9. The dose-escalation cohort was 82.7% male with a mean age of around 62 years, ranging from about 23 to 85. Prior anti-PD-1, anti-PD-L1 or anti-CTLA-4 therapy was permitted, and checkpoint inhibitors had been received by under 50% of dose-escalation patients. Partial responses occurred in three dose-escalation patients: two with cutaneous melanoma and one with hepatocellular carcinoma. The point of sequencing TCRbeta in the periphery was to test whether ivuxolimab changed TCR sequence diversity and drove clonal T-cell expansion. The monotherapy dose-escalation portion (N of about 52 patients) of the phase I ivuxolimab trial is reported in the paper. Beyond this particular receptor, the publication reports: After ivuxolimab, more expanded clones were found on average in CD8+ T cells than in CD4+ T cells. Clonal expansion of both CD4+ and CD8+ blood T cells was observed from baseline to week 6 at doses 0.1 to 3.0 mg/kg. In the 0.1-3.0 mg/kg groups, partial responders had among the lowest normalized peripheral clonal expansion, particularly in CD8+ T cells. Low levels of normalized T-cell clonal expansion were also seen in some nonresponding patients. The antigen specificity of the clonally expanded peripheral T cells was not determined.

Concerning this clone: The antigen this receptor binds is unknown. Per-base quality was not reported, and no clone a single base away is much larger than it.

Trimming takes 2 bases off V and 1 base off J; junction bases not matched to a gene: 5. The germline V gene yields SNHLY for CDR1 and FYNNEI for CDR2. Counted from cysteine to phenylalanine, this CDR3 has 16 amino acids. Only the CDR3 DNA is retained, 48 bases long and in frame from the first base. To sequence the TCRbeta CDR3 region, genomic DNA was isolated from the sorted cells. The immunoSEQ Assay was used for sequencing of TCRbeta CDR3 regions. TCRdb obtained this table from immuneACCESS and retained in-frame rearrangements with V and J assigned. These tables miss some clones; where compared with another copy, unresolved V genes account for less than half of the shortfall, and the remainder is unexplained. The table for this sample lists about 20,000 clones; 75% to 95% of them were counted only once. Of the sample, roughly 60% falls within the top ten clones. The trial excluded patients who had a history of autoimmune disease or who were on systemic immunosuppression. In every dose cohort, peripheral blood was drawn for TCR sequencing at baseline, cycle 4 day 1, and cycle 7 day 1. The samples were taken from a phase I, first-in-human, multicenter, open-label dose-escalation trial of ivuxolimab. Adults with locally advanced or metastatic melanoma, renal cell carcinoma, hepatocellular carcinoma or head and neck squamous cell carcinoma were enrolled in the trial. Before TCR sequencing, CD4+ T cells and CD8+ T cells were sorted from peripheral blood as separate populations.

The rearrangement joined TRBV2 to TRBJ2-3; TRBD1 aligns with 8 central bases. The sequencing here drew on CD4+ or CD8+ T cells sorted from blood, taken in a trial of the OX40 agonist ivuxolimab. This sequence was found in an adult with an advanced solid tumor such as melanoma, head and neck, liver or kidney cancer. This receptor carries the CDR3 CASSENRGEGTDTQYF. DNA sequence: TGTGCCAGCAGTGAAAACAGGGGGGAAGGCACAGATACGCAGTATTTT.